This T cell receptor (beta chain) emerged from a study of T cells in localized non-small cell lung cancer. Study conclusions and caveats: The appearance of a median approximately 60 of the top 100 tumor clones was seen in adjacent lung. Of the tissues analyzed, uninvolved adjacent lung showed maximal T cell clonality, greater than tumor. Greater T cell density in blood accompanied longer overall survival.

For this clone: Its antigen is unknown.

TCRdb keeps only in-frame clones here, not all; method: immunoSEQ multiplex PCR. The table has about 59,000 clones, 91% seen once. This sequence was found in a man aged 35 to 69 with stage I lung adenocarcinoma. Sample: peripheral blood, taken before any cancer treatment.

CDR3 sequence reads: CASSQDRNNRATQYF. CDR3 nucleotide sequence: TGCGCCAGCAGCCAAGATAGGAACAACCGGGCAACGCAGTATTTT. The chain combines TRBV4-1 with TRBJ2-3; D is unclear. Germline assignment: CDR1 MGHRA and CDR2 YSYEKL. The V and J ends lost 0 bases and 9 bases respectively, with 16 bases between them. This CDR3 contains 15 residues.